Shown below are 14 T cell receptor beta chains from a single sample sequenced in a study of cytomegalovirus exposure and HLA in healthy donors. Clones were sequenced by immunoSEQ multiplex PCR, and TCRdb holds only the in-frame ones, with some missing. The table has 150,000 to 200,000 clones, 86% seen once. The sequencing sample was made of PBMCs. These receptors were obtained from a woman aged 18-29 years in good health and CMV-seronegative.

The V gene is TRBV7-9, the J gene TRBJ2-1, with unresolved D. Trimming removed 3 bases at V and 8 bases at J, with 8 bases between. There are 12 residues in the CDR3. CDR1 and CDR2 (germline): SEHNR, FQNEAQ (reference sequence). DNA of the CDR3: TGTGCCAGCAGCTTTCTTGAGGATGAGCAGTTCTTC. Translation: CASSFLEDEQFF.

The CDR3 bases are TGTGCCAGCAGCGATGGGGACAGACTTAACACTGAAGCTTTCTTT. Its protein product is CASSDGDRLNTEAFF. The V gene is TRBV7-3, the J gene TRBJ1-1; 7 positions match TRBD1. The CDR3 length is 15 residues. The trim removed 5 bases at V and 2 bases at J, leaving 8 bases unmatched. Looked up from germline, CDR1 is SGHTA and CDR2 is FQGTGA.

The chain is built from TRBV18 and TRBJ1-1, with D perhaps matching TRBD1 (6 bases). Germline V gene lookup returns CDR1 KGHSH and CDR2 LQKENI. The CDR3 is made up of 14 amino acids. V was pared by 5 bases and J by 2 bases, with 12 bases between. CDR3 sequence (DNA): TGTGCCAGCTCAAGACAGGATCAAAACACTGAAGCTTTCTTT. Protein sequence: CASSRQDQNTEAFF.

The chain is built from TRBV5-1 and TRBJ2-7, with a tentative D call TRBD1 (5 bases). The CDR3 length is 14 residues. Germline V gene sequence: CDR1 SGHRS, CDR2 YFSETQ. Trimming removed 5 bases from V and 3 bases from J, with 15 bases in between. CDR3 sequence: CASSPAGYIYEQYF. The DNA of the CDR3 is TGCGCCAGCAGTCCTGCAGGGTATATCTACGAGCAGTACTTC.

V usage is TRBV5-1 and J usage is TRBJ2-5; 7 bases fit TRBD1. Germline CDR1 and CDR2: SGHRS and YFSETQ. Trimming removed 3 bases from V and 3 bases from J; junction bases left unmatched: 5. The CDR3 is 14 residues long. CDR3 coding DNA: TGCGCCAGCAGCTCCAGAGACAGGGAAGAGACCCAGTACTTC. Protein sequence: CASSSRDREETQYF.

V and J are TRBV7-9 and TRBJ2-7; 12 bases align to TRBD2. The length of the CDR3 is 16 residues. V lost 1 base and J lost 4; bases outside the gene matches: 5. The germline gives CDR1 SEHNR, CDR2 FQNEAQ (reference sequence). This CDR3 reads CASSLGGLAGPYEQYF. The CDR3 DNA is TGTGCCAGCAGCTTAGGGGGACTAGCGGGCCCTTACGAGCAGTACTTC.

The rearrangement links TRBV7-9 to TRBJ2-7; no clear D. V lost 5 bases and J lost 0, with 5 bases in between. The germline V gene has CDR1 SEHNR and CDR2 FQNEAQ (reference sequence). The CDR3 contains 12 residues. The CDR3 sequence: CASSPSSYEQYF. CDR3 sequence (DNA): TGTGCCAGCAGCCCCTCCTCCTACGAGCAGTACTTC.

J is TRBJ2-1 and V is TRBV11-2, with 11 bases aligning to TRBD1. The V gene's germline CDR1 is SGHAT and CDR2 FQNNGV. With V trimmed by 4 bases and J by 3 bases, 8 bases remained unmatched. This CDR3 has 17 residues. CDR3 in amino acids: CASSSHRDRGIYNEQFF. The DNA of the CDR3 is TGTGCCAGCAGCTCCCACCGGGACAGGGGGATCTACAATGAGCAGTTCTTC.

The V and J genes are TRBV27 and TRBJ1-2; TRBD1 is a possible D gene (5 bases). Per the germline V gene, CDR1 is MNHEY and CDR2 is SMNVEV (reference sequence). V lost 5 bases, J lost 4 bases, and 20 bases lay in between. This CDR3 contains 16 residues. In DNA, the CDR3 is TGTGCCAGCAGTCTATTTGGAGGGGTGGTAAGCTATGGCTACACCTTC. Protein sequence: CASSLFGGVVSYGYTF.

The V and J genes are TRBV25-1 and TRBJ1-2; no clear D gene. Germline V gene lookup returns CDR1 MGHDK and CDR2 SYGVNS. There are 14 residues in the CDR3. V lost 2 bases and J lost 1, with 8 bases in between. CDR3 residues: CASSEGQLNYGYTF. CDR3 coding DNA: TGTGCCAGCAGTGAAGGGCAGCTTAACTATGGCTACACCTTC.

V usage is TRBV7-8 and J usage is TRBJ2-7; 12 bases fit TRBD2. In germline, CDR1 is SGHVS, CDR2 FQNEAQ. The CDR3 totals 17 residues. V lost 1 base to trimming and J lost 3 bases; unmatched junction nucleotides: 7. The CDR3, as DNA: TGTGCCAGCAGCTTAGTGGTACTAGCGGGGGGACTCTACGAGCAGTACTTC. Amino acids: CASSLVVLAGGLYEQYF.

The chain employs TRBV5-1 and TRBJ2-3, with 8 bases lining up with TRBD2. Per germline, CDR1 SGHRS and CDR2 YFSETQ. CDR3 length: 14 amino acids. Trimming cost V 6 bases and J 5 bases; bases outside gene matches: 8. CDR3 region: CASKLAGTRDTQYF. CDR3 sequence (DNA): TGCGCCAGCAAATTAGCGGGGACGCGAGATACGCAGTATTTT.

This clone appeared once. The chain employs TRBV5-1 and TRBJ1-1; maybe TRBD1 (6 bases). Germline V lookup: CDR1 SGHRS, CDR2 YFSETQ. The CDR3 consists of 17 residues. The ends were cut back, 0 bases at V and 6 bases at J, with 21 bases in the middle. The CDR3 region has the DNA TGCGCCAGCAGCTTGGACGCATTCCAGGGGCTGGTGGCTGAAGCTTTCTTT. It yields the protein CASSLDAFQGLVAEAFF. Full variable domain (remainder filled in from reference TRBV5-1 and TRBJ1-1): KAGVTQTPRYLIKTRGQQVTLSCSPISGHRSVSWYQQTPGQGLQFLFEYFSETQRNKGNFPGRFSGRQFSNSRSEMNVSTLELGDSALYLCASSLDAFQGLVAEAFFGQGTRLTVV.

This clone was found a few times. The chain couples TRBV7-9 to TRBJ1-6; maybe TRBD1 (6 bases). Trimming cost V 4 bases and J 8 bases, with 9 bases left between them. The CDR3 sequence is 13 residues long. Germline lookup yields CDR1 SEHNR and CDR2 FQNEAQ (reference sequence). In DNA, the CDR3 is TGTGCCAGCAGCTGGCCAGGGGATTCACCCCTCCACTTT. Translated: CASSWPGDSPLHF.